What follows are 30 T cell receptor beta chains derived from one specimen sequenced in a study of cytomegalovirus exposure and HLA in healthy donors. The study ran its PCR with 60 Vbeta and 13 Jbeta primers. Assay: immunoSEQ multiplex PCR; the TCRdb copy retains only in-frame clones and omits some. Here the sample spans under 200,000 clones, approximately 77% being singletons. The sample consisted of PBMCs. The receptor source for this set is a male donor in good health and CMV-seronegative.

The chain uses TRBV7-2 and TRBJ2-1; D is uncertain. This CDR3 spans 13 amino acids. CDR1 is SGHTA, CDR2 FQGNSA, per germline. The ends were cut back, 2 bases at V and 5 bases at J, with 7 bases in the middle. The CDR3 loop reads CASSLYLDNEQFF. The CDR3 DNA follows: TGTGCCAGCAGCTTATACTTGGACAATGAGCAGTTCTTC.

The CDR3 sequence is CARRPNSKCGTGYRSGVINEQFF. The CDR3 DNA follows: TGTGCCAGAAGACCTAATTCGAAGTGTGGGACAGGTTATCGATCTGGTGTTATCAATGAGCAGTTCTTC. This rearrangement joins TRBV7-5 to TRBJ2-1; the table's D gene call, TRBD1, was not cross checked with the DNA. TRBV7-5 constitutes a pseudogene. The CDR3 sequence is 23 residues long.

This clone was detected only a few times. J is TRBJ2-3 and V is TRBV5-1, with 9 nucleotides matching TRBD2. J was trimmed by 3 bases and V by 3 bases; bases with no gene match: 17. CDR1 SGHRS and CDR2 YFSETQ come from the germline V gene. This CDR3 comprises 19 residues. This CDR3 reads CASSSARPSTSGRTDTQYF. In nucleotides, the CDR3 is TGCGCCAGCAGCTCCGCTCGACCATCGACTAGCGGACGAACAGATACGCAGTATTTT.

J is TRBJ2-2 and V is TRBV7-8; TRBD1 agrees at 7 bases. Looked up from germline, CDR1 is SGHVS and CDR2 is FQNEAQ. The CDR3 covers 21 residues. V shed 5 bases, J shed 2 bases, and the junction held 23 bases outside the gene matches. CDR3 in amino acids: CASSQPGQPQTYAINTGELFF. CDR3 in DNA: TGTGCCAGCAGCCAGCCGGGACAGCCCCAGACTTACGCTATTAACACCGGGGAGCTGTTTTTT.

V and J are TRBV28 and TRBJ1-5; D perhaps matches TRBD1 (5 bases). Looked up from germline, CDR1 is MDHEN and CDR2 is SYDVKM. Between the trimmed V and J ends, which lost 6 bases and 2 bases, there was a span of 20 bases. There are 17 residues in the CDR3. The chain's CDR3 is CASSLDGTLGRNQPQHF. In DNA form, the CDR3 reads TGTGCCAGCAGCCTCGACGGAACTCTGGGGCGCAATCAGCCCCAGCATTTT.

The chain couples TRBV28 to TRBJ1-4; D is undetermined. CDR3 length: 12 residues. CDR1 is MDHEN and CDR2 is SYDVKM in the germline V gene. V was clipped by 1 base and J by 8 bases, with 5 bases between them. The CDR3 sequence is CASSLSREKLFF. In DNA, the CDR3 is TGTGCCAGCAGTTTATCGCGCGAAAAACTGTTTTTT.

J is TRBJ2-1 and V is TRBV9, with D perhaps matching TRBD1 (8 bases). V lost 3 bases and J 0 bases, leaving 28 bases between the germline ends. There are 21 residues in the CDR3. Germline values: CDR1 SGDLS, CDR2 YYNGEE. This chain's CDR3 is CASSGNPGGLRERDSYNEQFF. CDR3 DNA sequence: TGTGCCAGCAGCGGGAACCCAGGGGGCCTACGCGAGCGGGACTCCTACAATGAGCAGTTCTTC.

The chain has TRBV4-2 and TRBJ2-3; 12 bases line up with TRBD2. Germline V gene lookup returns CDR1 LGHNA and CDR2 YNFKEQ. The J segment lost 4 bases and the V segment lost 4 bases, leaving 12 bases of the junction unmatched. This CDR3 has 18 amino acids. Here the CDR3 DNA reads TGTGCCAGCAGCCGGGGGCTAGCGGGGGGGCCTCGCGCAGATACGCAGTATTTT. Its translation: CASSRGLAGGPRADTQYF.

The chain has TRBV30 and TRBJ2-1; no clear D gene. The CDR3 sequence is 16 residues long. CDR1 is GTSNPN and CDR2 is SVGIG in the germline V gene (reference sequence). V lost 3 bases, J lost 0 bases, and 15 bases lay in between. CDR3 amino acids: CAWSPPTWSSYNEQFF. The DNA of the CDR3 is TGTGCCTGGAGCCCTCCGACTTGGAGCTCCTACAATGAGCAGTTCTTC.

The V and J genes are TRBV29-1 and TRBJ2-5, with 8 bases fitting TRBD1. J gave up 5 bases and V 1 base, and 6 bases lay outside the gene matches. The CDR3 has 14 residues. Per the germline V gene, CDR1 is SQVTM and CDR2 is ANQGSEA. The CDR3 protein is CSVEGGQVRETQYF. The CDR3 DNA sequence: TGCAGCGTTGAAGGGGGACAGGTCCGGGAGACCCAGTACTTC.

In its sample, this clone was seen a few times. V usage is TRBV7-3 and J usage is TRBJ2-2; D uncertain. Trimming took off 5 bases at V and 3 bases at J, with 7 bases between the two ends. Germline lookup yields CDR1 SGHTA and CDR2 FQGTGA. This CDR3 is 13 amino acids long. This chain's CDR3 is CASSPRDTGELFF. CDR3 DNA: TGTGCCAGCAGCCCACGGGACACCGGGGAGCTGTTTTTT.

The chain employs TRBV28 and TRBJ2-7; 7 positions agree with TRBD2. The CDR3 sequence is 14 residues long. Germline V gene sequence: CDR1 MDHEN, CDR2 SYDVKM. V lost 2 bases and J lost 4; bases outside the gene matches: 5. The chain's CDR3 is CASSLAGLNYEQYF. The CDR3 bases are TGTGCCAGCAGTTTAGCGGGACTAAATTACGAGCAGTACTTC.

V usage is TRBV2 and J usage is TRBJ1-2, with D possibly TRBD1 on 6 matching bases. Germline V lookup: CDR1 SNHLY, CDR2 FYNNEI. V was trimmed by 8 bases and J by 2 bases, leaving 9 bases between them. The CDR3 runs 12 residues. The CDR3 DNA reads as TGTGCCAGCGACAGGAGAAACTATGGCTACACCTTC. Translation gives CASDRRNYGYTF.

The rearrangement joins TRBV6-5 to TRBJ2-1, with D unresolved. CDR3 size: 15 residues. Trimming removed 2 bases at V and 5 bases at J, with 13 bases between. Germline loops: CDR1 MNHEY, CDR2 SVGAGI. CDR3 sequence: CASSYPPWPNNEQFF. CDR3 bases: TGTGCCAGCAGTTACCCCCCCTGGCCGAACAATGAGCAGTTCTTC.

CDR3 in DNA: TGTGCCAGCAGCCAAGGTTTCGGTACAGCGAACACCGGGGAGCTGTTTTTT. Translating gives CASSQGFGTANTGELFF. This chain connects TRBV4-2 to TRBJ2-2; D uncertain. Trimming cost V 1 base and J 0 bases, with 12 bases left between them. The CDR3 totals 17 residues. The V gene's germline CDR1 is LGHNA and CDR2 YNFKEQ.

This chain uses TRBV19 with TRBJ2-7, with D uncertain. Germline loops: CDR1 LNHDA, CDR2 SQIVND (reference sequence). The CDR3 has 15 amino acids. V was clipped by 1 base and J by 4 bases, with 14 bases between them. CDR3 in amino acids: CASSIGAEVGYEQYF. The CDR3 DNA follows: TGTGCCAGTAGTATAGGGGCAGAAGTTGGATACGAGCAGTACTTC.

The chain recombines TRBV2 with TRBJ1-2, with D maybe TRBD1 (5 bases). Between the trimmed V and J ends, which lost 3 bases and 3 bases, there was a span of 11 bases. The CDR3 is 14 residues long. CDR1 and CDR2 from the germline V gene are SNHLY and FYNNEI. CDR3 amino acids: CASSEGGADYGYTF. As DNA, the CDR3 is TGTGCCAGCAGTGAGGGGGGTGCGGACTATGGCTACACCTTC.

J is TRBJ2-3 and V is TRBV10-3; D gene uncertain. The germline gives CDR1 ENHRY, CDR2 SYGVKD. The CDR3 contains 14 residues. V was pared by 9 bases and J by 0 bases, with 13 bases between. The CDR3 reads CAIRGSASTDTQYF. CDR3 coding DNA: TGTGCCATAAGAGGTTCGGCTAGCACAGATACGCAGTATTTT.

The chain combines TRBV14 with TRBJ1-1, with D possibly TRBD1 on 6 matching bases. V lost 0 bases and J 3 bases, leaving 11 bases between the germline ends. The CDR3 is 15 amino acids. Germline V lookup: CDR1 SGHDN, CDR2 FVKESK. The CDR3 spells CASSQDWGLYTEAFF. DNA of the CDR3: TGTGCCAGCAGCCAAGACTGGGGGCTCTACACTGAAGCTTTCTTT.

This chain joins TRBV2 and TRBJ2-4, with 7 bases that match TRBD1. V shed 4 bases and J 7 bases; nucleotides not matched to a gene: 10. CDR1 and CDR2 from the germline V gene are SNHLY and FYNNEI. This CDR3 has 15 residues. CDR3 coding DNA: TGTGCCAGCAGTGCTGGGACAGCCCCAAACAACATTCAGTACTTC. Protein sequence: CASSAGTAPNNIQYF.

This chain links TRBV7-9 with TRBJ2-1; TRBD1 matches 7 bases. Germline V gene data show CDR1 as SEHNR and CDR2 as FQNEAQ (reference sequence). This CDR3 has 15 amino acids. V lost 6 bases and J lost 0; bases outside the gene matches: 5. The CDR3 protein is CASRQQGSSYNEQFF. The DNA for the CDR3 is TGTGCCAGCAGACAACAGGGGAGCTCCTACAATGAGCAGTTCTTC.

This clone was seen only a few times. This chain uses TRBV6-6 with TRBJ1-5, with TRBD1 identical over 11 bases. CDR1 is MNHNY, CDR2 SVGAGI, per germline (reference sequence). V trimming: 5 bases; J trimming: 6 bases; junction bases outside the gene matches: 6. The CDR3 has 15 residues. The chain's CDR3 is CASSRGTGGGQPQHF. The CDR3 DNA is TGTGCCAGCAGTCGGGGGACAGGGGGGGGTCAGCCCCAGCATTTT.

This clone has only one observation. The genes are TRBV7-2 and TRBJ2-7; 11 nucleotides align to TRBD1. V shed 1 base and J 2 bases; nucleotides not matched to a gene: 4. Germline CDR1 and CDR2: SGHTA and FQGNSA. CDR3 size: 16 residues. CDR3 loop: CASSLVSGQGAYEQYF. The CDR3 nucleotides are TGTGCCAGCAGCTTAGTTTCGGGACAGGGGGCCTACGAGCAGTACTTC. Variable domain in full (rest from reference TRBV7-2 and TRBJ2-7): GAGVSQSPSNKVTEKGKDVELRCDPISGHTALYWYRQSLGQGLEFLIYFQGNSAPDKSGLPSDRFSAERTGGSVSTLTIQRTQQEDSAVYLCASSLVSGQGAYEQYFGPGTRLTVT.

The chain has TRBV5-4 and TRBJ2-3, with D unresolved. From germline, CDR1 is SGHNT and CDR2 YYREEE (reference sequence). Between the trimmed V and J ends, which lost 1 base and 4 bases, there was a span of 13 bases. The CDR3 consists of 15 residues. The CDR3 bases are TGTGCCAGCAGCTTGTTCGCCCTTAGCCCAGATACGCAGTATTTT. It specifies CASSLFALSPDTQYF.

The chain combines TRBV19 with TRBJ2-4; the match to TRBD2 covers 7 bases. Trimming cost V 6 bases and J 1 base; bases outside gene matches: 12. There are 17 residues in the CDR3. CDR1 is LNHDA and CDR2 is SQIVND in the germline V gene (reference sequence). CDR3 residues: CASSPLGGRGAKNIQYF. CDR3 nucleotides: TGTGCCAGTAGCCCCCTGGGGGGGAGAGGGGCCAAAAACATTCAGTACTTC.

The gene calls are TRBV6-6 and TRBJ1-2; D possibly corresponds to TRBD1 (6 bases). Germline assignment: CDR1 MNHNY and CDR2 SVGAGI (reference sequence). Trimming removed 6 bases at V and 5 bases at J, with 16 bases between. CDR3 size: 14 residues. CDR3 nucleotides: TGTGCCAGCAGGAGACAGGAAGGAGGATATGGCTACACCTTC. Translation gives CASRRQEGGYGYTF.

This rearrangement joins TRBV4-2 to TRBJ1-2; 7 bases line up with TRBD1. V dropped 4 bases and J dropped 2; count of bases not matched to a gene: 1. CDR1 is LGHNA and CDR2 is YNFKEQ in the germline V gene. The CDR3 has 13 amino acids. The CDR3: CASSPGQNYGYTF. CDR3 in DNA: TGTGCCAGCAGCCCGGGACAGAACTATGGCTACACCTTC.

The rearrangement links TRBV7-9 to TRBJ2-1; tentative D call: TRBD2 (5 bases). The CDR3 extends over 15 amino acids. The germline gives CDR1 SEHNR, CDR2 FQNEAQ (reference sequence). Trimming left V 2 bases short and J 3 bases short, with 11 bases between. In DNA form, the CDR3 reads TGTGCCAGCAGCTTACCAGCGGAGCACTACAATGAGCAGTTCTTC. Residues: CASSLPAEHYNEQFF.

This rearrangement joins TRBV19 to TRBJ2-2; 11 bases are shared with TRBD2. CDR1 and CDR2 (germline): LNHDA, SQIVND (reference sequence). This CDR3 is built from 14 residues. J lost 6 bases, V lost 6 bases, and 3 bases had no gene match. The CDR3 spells CASRETSGAGELFF. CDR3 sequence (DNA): TGTGCCAGTAGGGAGACTAGCGGGGCCGGGGAGCTGTTTTTT.

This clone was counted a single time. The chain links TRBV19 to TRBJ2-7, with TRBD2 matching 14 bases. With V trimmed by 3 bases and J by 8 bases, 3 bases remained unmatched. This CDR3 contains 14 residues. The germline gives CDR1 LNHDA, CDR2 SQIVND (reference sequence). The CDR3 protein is CASSMGLAGDKQYF. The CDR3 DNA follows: TGTGCCAGTAGTATGGGACTAGCGGGAGACAAGCAGTACTTC.